A selection of T cell receptor beta chains follows, all from one sample in a study of T cells in Graves' hyperthyroidism and ophthalmopathy. MiXCR, applied by TCRdb to the multiplex PCR reads, yields one record per CDR3 protein. The data hold 400,000 to 450,000 distinct CDR3 sequences, with approximately 15% observed a single time. Input material: blood. These TCRs come from a man aged 18 to 29 with Graves' ophthalmopathy. The CDR3 runs from the conserved cysteine through the conserved F or W. The D gene is left open where the match is weak. Clone size appears in some rows only: once, few, many, or a class for an expanded clone.

cdr3_aa,cdr3_nt,d_call,clone_size,v_call,j_call
CASSLGAKNIQYF,TGTGCCAGCAGCTTAGGCGCCAAAAACATTCAGTACTTC,NA,many,TRBV7-9,TRBJ2-4
CASSPWGVSYEQYF,TGTGCCAGCAGCCCGTGGGGTGTATCCTACGAGCAGTACTTC,NA,many,TRBV11-2,TRBJ2-7
CASSLPRGEKLFF,TGTGCCAGCAGCTTACCCAGGGGTGAAAAACTGTTTTTT,NA,NA,TRBV7-9,TRBJ1-4
CAISEGTGTSPLHF,TGTGCCATCAGTGAGGGGACAGGGACTTCACCCCTCCACTTT,TRBD1,many,TRBV10-3,TRBJ1-6
CSARPVGTMVITF,TGCAGTGCTAGACCTGTGGGAACTATGGTTATAACCTTC,NA,many,TRBV20-1,TRBJ1-2
CASSLDALNTEAFF,TGTGCCAGCAGCCTAGATGCGTTGAACACTGAAGCTTTCTTT,NA,many,TRBV7-9,TRBJ1-1
CASSPGRVRELFF,TGTGCCAGCAGTCCAGGACGCGTCAGGGAGCTGTTTTTT,NA,many,TRBV27,TRBJ2-2
CSARVPGTPNTEAFF,TGCAGTGCTAGGGTTCCCGGGACACCGAACACTGAAGCTTTCTTT,NA,many,TRBV20-1,TRBJ1-1
CASSSGDRRIFGYTF,TGTGCCAGCAGCTCGGGGGACAGGAGGATTTTTGGCTACACCTTC,TRBD1,many,TRBV11-2,TRBJ1-2
CASSQVAAVYGYTF,TGCGCCAGCAGCCAAGTAGCGGCAGTTTATGGCTACACCTTC,NA,few,TRBV4-1,TRBJ1-2
CASLPGGGITEAFF,TGTGCCAGCTTACCCGGCGGGGGGATCACTGAAGCTTTCTTT,NA,few,TRBV27,TRBJ1-1
CASSAPGLAAETQYF,TGTGCCAGCAGTGCTCCGGGACTAGCCGCAGAGACCCAGTACTTC,TRBD2,many,TRBV6-1,TRBJ2-5
CASSDEGTGEKLFF,TGTGCCAGCAGTGACGAGGGGACGGGGGAAAAACTGTTTTTT,NA,many,TRBV6-1,TRBJ1-4
CASSHPPGEQYF,TGTGCCAGCAGCCACCCACCGGGAGAGCAGTACTTC,NA,many,TRBV3-1,TRBJ2-7
CASSQARTGGWGTGELFF,TGCGCCAGCAGCCAAGCACGAACAGGCGGTTGGGGCACCGGGGAGCTGTTTTTT,NA,NA,TRBV4-1,TRBJ2-2
CASSLAWGRADTQYF,TGTGCCAGCTCACTGGCCTGGGGCCGGGCAGATACGCAGTATTTT,NA,NA,TRBV18,TRBJ2-3
CASSELGARSGGTNTEAFF,TGTGCCAGCAGTGAATTGGGAGCCAGGTCAGGGGGCACGAACACTGAAGCTTTCTTT,TRBD1,NA,TRBV25-1,TRBJ1-1
CASSVDSHGNGYTF,TGTGCCAGCAGCGTAGACTCCCACGGGAATGGCTACACCTTC,NA,few,TRBV9,TRBJ1-2
CAIGRDPNNEQFF,TGTGCCATCGGGCGGGATCCGAACAATGAGCAGTTCTTC,NA,many,TRBV10-3,TRBJ2-1
CASSPAAGGLETQYF,TGTGCCAGCAGCCCCGCGGCGGGAGGGCTTGAGACCCAGTACTTC,TRBD2,few,TRBV9,TRBJ2-5
CSAEFFNEKLFF,TGCAGTGCTGAGTTCTTTAATGAAAAACTGTTTTTT,NA,many,TRBV20-1,TRBJ1-4
CASSTGTATAATGF,TGTGCCAGCAGTACCGGGACAGCAACTGCCGCCACCGGCTTC,TRBD1,NA,TRBV6-1,TRBJ2-7
CASSGQGRGQPQHF,TGTGCCAGCAGTGGACAGGGCAGGGGTCAGCCCCAGCATTTT,TRBD1,many,TRBV2,TRBJ1-5
CASSNKANESAKNIQYF,TGCGCCAGCAGCAATAAAGCTAACGAGAGCGCCAAAAACATTCAGTACTTC,NA,few,TRBV5-1,TRBJ2-4
CASSISGDDTEAFF,TGTGCCAGTAGTATATCGGGGGATGACACTGAAGCTTTCTTT,NA,NA,TRBV19,TRBJ1-1
CASSPEGQLNSPLHF,TGCGCCAGCAGCCCAGAGGGACAGCTTAATTCACCCCTCCACTTT,TRBD1,NA,TRBV4-1,TRBJ1-6
CASSLFGGNYEQYF,TGTGCCAGCAGTTTATTCGGGGGAAACTACGAGCAGTACTTC,NA,many,TRBV12-3/TRBV12-4,TRBJ2-7
CSASYRQGADTQYF,TGCAGTGCTTCTTACCGACAGGGCGCAGATACGCAGTATTTT,TRBD1,many,TRBV20-1,TRBJ2-3
CASSLKGLGTGELFF,TGTGCCAGCAGTTTAAAGGGATTGGGCACCGGGGAGCTGTTTTTT,NA,NA,TRBV27,TRBJ2-2
CATSDLSGAGYTF,TGTGCCACCAGTGATTTGTCTGGGGCTGGCTACACCTTC,NA,many,TRBV24-1,TRBJ1-2
CAWSPNLYEQYF,TGTGCCTGGAGCCCCAACCTCTACGAGCAGTACTTC,NA,many,TRBV30,TRBJ2-7
CASSSDRSSYEQYF,TGTGCCAGCAGCTCAGACAGAAGCTCCTACGAGCAGTACTTC,NA,many,TRBV28,TRBJ2-7
CASSLLVGSNEKLFF,TGTGCCAGCAGCTTACTGGTCGGCTCTAATGAAAAACTGTTTTTT,NA,few,TRBV7-9,TRBJ1-4
CASSLGTSGASYEQYF,TGCGCCAGCAGCTTGGGGACTAGCGGAGCCTCCTACGAGCAGTACTTC,TRBD2,many,TRBV5-1,TRBJ2-7
CASSQGTSGRMRETQYF,TGCGCCAGCAGCCAAGGGACTAGCGGGAGAATGAGAGAGACCCAGTACTTC,TRBD2,many,TRBV4-1,TRBJ2-5
CASSYHRDEGPHSPLHF,TGTGCCAGCAGCTACCACAGGGACGAGGGGCCTCATTCACCCCTCCACTTT,NA,many,TRBV6-1,TRBJ1-6
CSAGLRDEQFF,TGCAGTGCGGGTCTTAGGGATGAGCAGTTCTTC,NA,many,TRBV20-1,TRBJ2-1
CASSPRDRGGQETQYF,TGTGCCAGCAGCCCCCGGGACAGGGGCGGTCAAGAGACCCAGTACTTC,TRBD1,many,TRBV7-9,TRBJ2-5
CASSLDTVSTDTQYF,TGCGCCAGCAGCTTGGACACCGTTAGCACAGATACGCAGTATTTT,NA,many,TRBV5-1,TRBJ2-3
CASSRGPTQGETQYF,TGTGCCAGCAGCCGGGGACCTACCCAGGGGGAGACCCAGTACTTC,NA,NA,TRBV6-1,TRBJ2-5
CASSMRGFATNEKLFF,TGTGCCAGTAGTATGCGTGGCTTCGCAACTAATGAAAAACTGTTTTTT,NA,few,TRBV19,TRBJ1-4